This note documents a single T cell receptor beta chain sequence. With V trimmed by 5 bases and J by 11 bases, 5 bases remained unmatched. This CDR3 has 11 amino acids. CDR1 and CDR2 (germline): SEHNR, FQNEAQ (reference sequence). The data were taken from a study of T-cell memory formation after mild COVID-19. Overall study context: TCR clusters showed largely donor specificity.

Each CDR3 protein is one row after TCRdb ran MiXCR on the 5' RACE reads. The sample comprises approximately 290,000 distinct CDR3 sequences, 15% to 20% of which are singletons, and 20% to 25% rests with the top ten. The V gene is TRBV7-9, the J gene TRBJ1-1; TRBD1 agrees at 7 bases. The sequencing sample was made of PBMCs or a T cell subset sorted from them (not recorded which). The sequence was collected from a man younger than 30 who had mild COVID-19 (a few samples of this study predate the infection). Cell type and time point are not known. The CDR3 sequence is CASSPGTDAFF. The DNA of the CDR3 is TGTGCCAGCAGCCCTGGGACAGATGCTTTCTTT.